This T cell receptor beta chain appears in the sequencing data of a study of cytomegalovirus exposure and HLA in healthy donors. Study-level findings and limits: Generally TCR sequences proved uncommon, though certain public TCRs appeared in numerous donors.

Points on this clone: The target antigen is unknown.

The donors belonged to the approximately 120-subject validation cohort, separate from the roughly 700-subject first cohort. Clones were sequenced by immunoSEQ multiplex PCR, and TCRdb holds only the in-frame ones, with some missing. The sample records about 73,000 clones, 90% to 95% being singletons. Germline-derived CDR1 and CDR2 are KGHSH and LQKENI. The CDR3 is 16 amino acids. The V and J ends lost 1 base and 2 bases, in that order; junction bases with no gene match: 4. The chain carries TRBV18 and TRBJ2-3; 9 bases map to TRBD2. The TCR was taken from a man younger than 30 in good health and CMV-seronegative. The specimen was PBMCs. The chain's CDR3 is CASSPLAGAHTDTQYF. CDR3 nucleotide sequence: TGTGCCAGCTCACCACTAGCGGGGGCCCACACAGATACGCAGTATTTT. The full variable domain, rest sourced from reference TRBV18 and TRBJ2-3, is NAGVMQNPRHLVRRRGQEARLRCSPMKGHSHVYWYRQLPEEGLKFMVYLQKENIIDESGMPKERFSAEFPKEGPSILRIQQVVRGDSAAYFCASSPLAGAHTDTQYFGPGTRLTVL.